A selection of T cell receptor beta chains follows, all from one sample in a study of blood T cell repertoires in COVID-19. Using immunoSEQ multiplex PCR, the repertoire was profiled, and TCRdb retains in-frame clones only, with some absent. Of approximately 350,000 clones listed, about 90% are singletons. Sequenced: peripheral blood. The receptors were sampled from a woman between 18 and 30 years old who had recovered from COVID-19. Both conserved end residues are trimmed from each CDR3. Expanded clones are given a class, and other clones once, few, many or no size at all.

clone_size j_call v_call cdr3_aa
NA TRBJ2-1 TRBV5-4 ASSLGGSSYNEQF
NA TRBJ2-5 TRBV7-2 ASSAPATGAGETQY
NA TRBJ2-5 TRBV25-1 ASSGAGSMETQY
NA TRBJ1-6 TRBV6-2/TRBV6-3 ASSYPSDGISPLH
NA TRBJ2-3 TRBV4-1 ASSPKLAAQKSDTQY
few TRBJ1-1 TRBV19 ASSTQGNTEAF
NA TRBJ2-1 TRBV6-2/TRBV6-3 ASSKTREGWVRNEQF
NA TRBJ2-1 TRBV14 ASSQDLRAEQF
NA TRBJ2-2 TRBV24-1 ATSESGLAGVKTGELF
NA TRBJ2-1 TRBV28 ASRRPPGIDEYSYNEQF
once TRBJ1-3 TRBV6-6 AIRGSSGNTIY
NA TRBJ2-3 TRBV19 ASSTGQGTDTQY
NA TRBJ2-3 TRBV28 ASSVTSGRSADTQY
NA TRBJ2-2 TRBV9 ASSVTESNTGELF
NA TRBJ2-1 TRBV5-1 ASSPTPTGTYNEQF
once TRBJ2-1 TRBV28 ASSYWTSGLNEQF
NA TRBJ1-3 TRBV11-2 ASSLVPGQAFSGNTIY
NA TRBJ1-5 TRBV4-1 ASSQVGQGGNQPQH
NA TRBJ2-1 TRBV11-2 ASSLEAAGAGYNEQF
NA TRBJ2-5 TRBV6-2/TRBV6-3 ASSYSSFQETQY
NA TRBJ2-5 TRBV30 AWNGTPRGETQY
NA TRBJ1-2 TRBV9 ASSVLGQGNGYT
NA TRBJ1-5 TRBV2 ASSDLERNQPQH
NA TRBJ1-6 TRBV4-3 ASSRGQSGNSPLH
NA TRBJ1-4 TRBV30 AWSPGREKLF
NA TRBJ2-2 TRBV3-1/TRBV3-2 ATAGQLTGELF
NA TRBJ2-3 TRBV5-5 ASSLFWASTDTQY
NA TRBJ1-5 TRBV11-2 ASSKTGVSNQPQH
NA TRBJ1-3 TRBV7-2 ASIRLSGNTIY
NA TRBJ2-1 TRBV4-3 ASSQNLAATSYNEQF
NA TRBJ2-2 TRBV27 ASRRGPPGELF
once TRBJ2-5 TRBV12-3/TRBV12-4 ASFRSGQETQY
few TRBJ1-5 TRBV27 ASSLSGQRQPQH
NA TRBJ1-3 TRBV7-2 ASSFQADTIY
NA TRBJ2-2 TRBV10-3 AISEKRESGELF
NA TRBJ1-2 TRBV11-2 ASSLDIRDTYGYT
NA TRBJ1-5 TRBV5-8 ASSSRVQPQH
NA TRBJ1-5 TRBV29-1 SVGDRFQPQH
NA TRBJ1-1 TRBV7-9 ASSLGQVDEAF
NA TRBJ1-2 TRBV6-5 ASSYRDRDYGYT
NA TRBJ2-3 TRBV4-3 ASSQDQGVADTQY
few TRBJ2-3 TRBV19 ASSYWGGKGTDTQY
NA TRBJ2-5 TRBV10-3 AISESIVRGPETQY
few TRBJ2-2 TRBV3-1/TRBV3-2 ASSQDGRSGRATGELF
NA TRBJ2-3 TRBV29-1 SVLGVGTDTQY
once TRBJ2-3 TRBV7-2 ASSTQTPDTQY
once TRBJ1-2 TRBV10-1 ASSESGRNYGYT
NA TRBJ2-3 TRBV7-2 ASSSTSGRVDTQY
NA TRBJ2-1 TRBV5-1 ASSWDRVASYNEQF
NA TRBJ2-5 TRBV6-2/TRBV6-3 ASSYASSGNRETQY
NA TRBJ2-1 TRBV2 ASRALGIAASYNEQF
few TRBJ1-2 TRBV21-1 ASKVDRGRANYGYT
NA TRBJ2-1 TRBV30 AWISSSYNEQF
NA TRBJ1-1 TRBV2 ASTGAEAF
NA TRBJ2-1 TRBV18 ATGPAGGFNEQF
NA TRBJ1-2 TRBV10-3 AISEPRVYGYT
NA TRBJ2-5 TRBV19 ASRSRRQETQY
NA TRBJ1-1 TRBV7-2 ASSIQNTEAF
NA TRBJ2-5 TRBV7-2 ASSTPWGGETQY